This T cell receptor beta chain was sequenced in a study of blood T cell repertoires in COVID-19. Study as a whole: Acute and convalescent COVID-19 specimens originated in the United States, Italy and Spain. T cells, B-cell-depleted T cells, or PBMCs supplied cDNA or gDNA.

V was clipped by 4 bases and J by 4 bases, with 17 bases between them. CDR1 and CDR2 from the germline V gene are SGHRS and YFSETQ. The CDR3 extends over 15 amino acids. Source study methods: Amplification with reference gene primers provided the estimates of nucleated cell counts. Sequencing used immunoSEQ multiplex PCR; TCRdb keeps in-frame clones, though not all of them. From that table come the V and J calls and clone size; the DNA was used to work out D and trimming. The sample lists 250,000 to 350,000 clones, 84% seen once, with 1.4% to 1.5% in the top ten. The genes are TRBV5-1 and TRBJ1-1, with D maybe TRBD1 (6 bases). This clonotype originated in a human donor with COVID-19, enrolled during active disease. The donor label of this sample is uncertain. The source material was peripheral blood. CDR3 amino acids: CASSPGQRGSTEAFF. The CDR3 DNA is TGCGCCAGCAGCCCCGGACAGCGTGGAAGCACTGAAGCTTTCTTT.